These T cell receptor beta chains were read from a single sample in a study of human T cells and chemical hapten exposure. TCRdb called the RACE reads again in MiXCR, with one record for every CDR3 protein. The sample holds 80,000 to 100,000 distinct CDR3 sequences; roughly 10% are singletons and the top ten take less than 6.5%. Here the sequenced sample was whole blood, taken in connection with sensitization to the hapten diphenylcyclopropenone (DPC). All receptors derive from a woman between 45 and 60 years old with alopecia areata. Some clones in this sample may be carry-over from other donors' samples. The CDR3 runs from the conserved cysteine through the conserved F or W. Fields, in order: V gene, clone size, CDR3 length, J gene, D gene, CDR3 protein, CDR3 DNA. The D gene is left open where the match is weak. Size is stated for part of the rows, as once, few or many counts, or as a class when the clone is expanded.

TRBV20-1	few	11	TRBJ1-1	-	CSPTDGSKAFF	TGCAGTCCTACAGACGGTTCTAAAGCTTTCTTT
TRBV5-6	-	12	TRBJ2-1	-	CASSGRNNEQFF	TGTGCCAGCAGTGGGAGGAACAATGAGCAGTTCTTC
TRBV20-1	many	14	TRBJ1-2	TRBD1	CSARDPWTGDGYTF	TGCAGTGCTAGAGACCCGTGGACAGGGGACGGCTACACCTTC
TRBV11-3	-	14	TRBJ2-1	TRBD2	CASSFSGTGNEQFF	TGTGCCAGCAGCTTTAGCGGGACGGGCAATGAGCAGTTCTTC
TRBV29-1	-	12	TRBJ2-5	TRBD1	CSGQQGSETQYF	TGCAGCGGCCAACAGGGGTCAGAGACCCAGTACTTC
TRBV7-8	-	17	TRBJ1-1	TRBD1	CASSLHGWTGLNTEAFF	TGTGCCAGCAGCCTTCATGGCTGGACAGGGCTGAACACTGAAGCTTTCTTT
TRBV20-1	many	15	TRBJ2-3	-	CSARDNWSPADTQYF	TGCAGTGCTAGAGATAACTGGAGCCCTGCAGATACGCAGTATTTT
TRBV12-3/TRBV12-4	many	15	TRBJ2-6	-	CASNIGGTGANVLTF	TGTGCCAGCAACATCGGGGGCACAGGGGCCAACGTCCTGACTTTC
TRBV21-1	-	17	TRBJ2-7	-	CASSPNGGRSASYEQYF	TGTGCCAGCAGCCCGAACGGGGGGCGCAGTGCCTCCTACGAGCAGTACTTC
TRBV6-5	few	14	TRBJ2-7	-	CASSYRVNSYEQYF	TGTGCCAGCAGTTACAGGGTTAACTCCTACGAGCAGTACTTC
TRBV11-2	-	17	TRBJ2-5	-	CASSQGWGTPTQETQYF	TGTGCCAGCAGCCAAGGTTGGGGGACTCCAACCCAAGAGACCCAGTACTTC
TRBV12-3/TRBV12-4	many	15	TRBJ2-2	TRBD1	CASRPGTGGPGELFF	TGTGCCAGCAGGCCCGGGACAGGGGGCCCCGGGGAGCTGTTTTTT
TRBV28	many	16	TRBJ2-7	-	CASFPPVGAANYEQYF	TGTGCCAGCTTCCCTCCCGTGGGGGCAGCGAACTACGAGCAGTACTTC
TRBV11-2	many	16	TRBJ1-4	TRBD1	CASSLTQGATNEKLFF	TGTGCCAGCAGCTTAACTCAGGGGGCAACTAATGAAAAACTGTTTTTT
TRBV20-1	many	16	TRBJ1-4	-	CSARDDGISTNEKLFF	TGCAGTGCTAGAGATGACGGGATCTCAACTAATGAAAAACTGTTTTTT
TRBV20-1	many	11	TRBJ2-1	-	CSAAQSHEQFF	TGCAGTGCTGCTCAGTCCCATGAGCAGTTCTTC
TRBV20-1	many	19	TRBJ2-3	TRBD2	CSARVILGRAGVDSDTQYF	TGCAGTGCTAGAGTAATTCTGGGGAGAGCGGGAGTTGACTCCGATACGCAGTATTTT
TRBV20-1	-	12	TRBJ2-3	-	CSATDFTDTQYF	TGCAGTGCTACGGACTTTACAGATACGCAGTATTTT
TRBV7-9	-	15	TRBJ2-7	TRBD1	CASSRGTGRSYEQYF	TGTGCCAGCAGTCGAGGGACAGGACGCTCCTACGAGCAGTACTTC
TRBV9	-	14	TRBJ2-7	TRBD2	CASSLGTSGYEQYF	TGTGCCAGCAGCCTGGGGACTAGCGGATACGAGCAGTACTTC
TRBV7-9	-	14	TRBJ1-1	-	CASSFREGNTEAFF	TGTGCCAGCAGCTTCAGGGAGGGCAACACTGAAGCTTTCTTT
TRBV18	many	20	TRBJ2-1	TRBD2	CASSAQPGLADHLGYNEQFF	TGTGCCAGCTCGGCCCAACCGGGACTAGCGGACCATCTTGGATACAATGAGCAGTTCTTC
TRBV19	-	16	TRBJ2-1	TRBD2	CASSDQRGSPSNEQFF	TGTGCCAGTAGTGATCAGCGGGGGAGCCCTTCCAATGAGCAGTTCTTC
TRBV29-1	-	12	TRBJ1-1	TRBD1	CSVNRGLTEAFF	TGCAGCGTAAACAGGGGGCTCACTGAAGCTTTCTTT
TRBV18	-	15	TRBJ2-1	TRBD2	CASSPLAATYNEQFF	TGTGCCAGCTCACCTCTAGCGGCGACATACAATGAGCAGTTCTTC
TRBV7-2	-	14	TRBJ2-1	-	CASSWGGTYNEQFF	TGTGCCAGCAGCTGGGGCGGGACTTACAATGAGCAGTTCTTC
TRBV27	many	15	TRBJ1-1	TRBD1	CASSFSGTVNTEAFF	TGTGCCAGCAGTTTCTCCGGGACAGTGAACACTGAAGCTTTCTTT
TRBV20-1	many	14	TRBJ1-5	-	CSATTTGLGQPQHF	TGCAGTGCTACAACCACAGGGCTTGGTCAGCCCCAGCATTTT
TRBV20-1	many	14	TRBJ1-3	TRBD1	CSAPGQGSGNTIYF	TGCAGTGCGCCGGGACAGGGCTCTGGAAACACCATATATTTT
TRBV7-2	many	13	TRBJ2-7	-	CASSLAGSNEQYF	TGTGCCAGCAGCTTAGCGGGATCCAACGAGCAGTACTTC
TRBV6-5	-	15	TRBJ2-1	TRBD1	CASSYITGVRTEQFF	TGTGCCAGCAGTTACATTACAGGGGTTCGGACTGAGCAGTTCTTC
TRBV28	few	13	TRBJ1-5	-	CASRSPSNQPQHF	TGTGCCAGCAGATCCCCTAGCAATCAGCCCCAGCATTTT
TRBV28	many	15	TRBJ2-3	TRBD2	CASMTSGRAADTQYF	TGTGCCAGCATGACTAGCGGGAGGGCTGCAGATACGCAGTATTTT
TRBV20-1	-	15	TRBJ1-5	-	CSARDGRSGNQPQHF	TGCAGTGCTAGAGATGGCAGGTCGGGCAATCAGCCCCAGCATTTT
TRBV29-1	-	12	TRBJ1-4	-	CSVEGNNEKLFF	TGCAGCGTTGAAGGGAATAATGAAAAACTGTTTTTT
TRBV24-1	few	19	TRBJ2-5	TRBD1	CATSDSWDPGTALQETQYF	TGTGCCACCAGTGATTCTTGGGACCCGGGGACAGCCCTCCAAGAGACCCAGTACTTC
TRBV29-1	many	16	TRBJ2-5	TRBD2	CSVEGGLAGVGETQYF	TGCAGCGTTGAGGGCGGACTAGCGGGAGTTGGGGAGACCCAGTACTTC
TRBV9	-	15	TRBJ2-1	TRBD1	CASSANRGRYNEQFF	TGTGCCAGCAGCGCGAACAGGGGGCGGTACAATGAGCAGTTCTTC
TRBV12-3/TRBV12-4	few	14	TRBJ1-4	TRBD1	CASSQGQGGEKLFF	TGTGCCAGCAGCCAAGGACAGGGAGGGGAAAAACTGTTTTTT
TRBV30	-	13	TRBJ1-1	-	CAWRGTANTEAFF	TGTGCCTGGAGGGGGACGGCGAACACTGAAGCTTTCTTT
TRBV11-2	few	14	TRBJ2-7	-	CASSPPRAALEQYF	TGTGCCAGCAGCCCCCCACGGGCGGCCCTTGAGCAGTACTTC
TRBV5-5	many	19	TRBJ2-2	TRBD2	CASSFIGWTSGGNTGELFF	TGTGCCAGCAGCTTTATCGGATGGACTAGCGGAGGGAACACCGGGGAGCTGTTTTTT
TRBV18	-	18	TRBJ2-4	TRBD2	CASSLTSGRTAAKNIQYF	TGTGCCAGCTCACTGACTAGCGGGAGAACTGCGGCCAAAAACATTCAGTACTTC
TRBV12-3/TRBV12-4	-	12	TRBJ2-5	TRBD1	CASRQGEETQYF	TGTGCCAGCAGACAGGGGGAGGAGACCCAGTACTTC
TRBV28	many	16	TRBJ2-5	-	CASSFIGSGRAETQYF	TGTGCCAGCAGTTTTATCGGTTCGGGCAGGGCAGAGACCCAGTACTTC
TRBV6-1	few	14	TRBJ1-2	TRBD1	CASSTGQGNYGYTF	TGTGCCAGCAGTACGGGACAGGGGAACTATGGCTACACCTTC
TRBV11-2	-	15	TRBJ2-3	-	CASSLPLGGTDTQYF	TGTGCCAGCAGCTTACCTCTCGGGGGCACAGATACGCAGTATTTT
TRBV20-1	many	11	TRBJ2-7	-	CSAEKPYEQYF	TGCAGTGCGGAAAAGCCTTACGAGCAGTACTTC